The present T cell receptor (beta chain) was sequenced within a study of blood T cells in healthy people across ages. Donors were healthy Caucasian individuals from Russia aged about 6 to 90. RNA extraction gave at least 5.5 micrograms of total RNA per sample. Through a sample-barcoded 5' primer and a J-beta primer mix, a second PCR was run for roughly 6 to 12 cycles. MiXCR was run by TCRdb on the 5' RACE reads, yielding one entry per CDR3 protein. The sample lists under 2,000,000 distinct CDR3 sequences; approximately 50% were seen once. J was trimmed by 4 bases and V by 5 bases; bases with no gene match: 14. Per the germline V gene, CDR1 is SGHTA and CDR2 is FQGNSA. The CDR3 runs 17 residues.

The specimen was blood. The chain combines TRBV7-2 with TRBJ2-3; TRBD2 aligns across 8 bases. This receptor was obtained from a woman in her thirties or forties in good health. CDR3 in amino acids: CASSPPLGRGDPDTQYF. The DNA for the CDR3 is TGTGCCAGCAGCCCGCCTCTAGGGCGGGGGGACCCAGATACGCAGTATTTT.